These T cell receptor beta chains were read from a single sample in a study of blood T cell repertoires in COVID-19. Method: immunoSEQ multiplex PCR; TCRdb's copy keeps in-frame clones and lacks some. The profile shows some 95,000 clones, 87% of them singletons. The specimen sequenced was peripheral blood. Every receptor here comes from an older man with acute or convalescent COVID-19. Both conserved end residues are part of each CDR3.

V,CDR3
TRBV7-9,CASSLDGGTEAFF
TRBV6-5,CASSPGRPTNEKLFF
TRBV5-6,CASRRQGALYEQYF
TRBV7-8,CASSFGLGRGGTDTQYF
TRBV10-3,CAISIRDGQNYGYTF
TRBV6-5,CASRASTSGAGELFF
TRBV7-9,CASRETGNQPQHF
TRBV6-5,CASSYGHTTSYEQYF
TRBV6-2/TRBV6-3,CASSYSREAGYTF
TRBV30,CACYQGQGLTTEAFF
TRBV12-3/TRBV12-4,CASRQGYTEAFF
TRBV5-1,CASSPDRAVGELFF
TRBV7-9,CASSLAPDSGNTIYF
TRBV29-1,CSVEAGQETQYF
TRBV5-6,CASSLAGTGGEQYF